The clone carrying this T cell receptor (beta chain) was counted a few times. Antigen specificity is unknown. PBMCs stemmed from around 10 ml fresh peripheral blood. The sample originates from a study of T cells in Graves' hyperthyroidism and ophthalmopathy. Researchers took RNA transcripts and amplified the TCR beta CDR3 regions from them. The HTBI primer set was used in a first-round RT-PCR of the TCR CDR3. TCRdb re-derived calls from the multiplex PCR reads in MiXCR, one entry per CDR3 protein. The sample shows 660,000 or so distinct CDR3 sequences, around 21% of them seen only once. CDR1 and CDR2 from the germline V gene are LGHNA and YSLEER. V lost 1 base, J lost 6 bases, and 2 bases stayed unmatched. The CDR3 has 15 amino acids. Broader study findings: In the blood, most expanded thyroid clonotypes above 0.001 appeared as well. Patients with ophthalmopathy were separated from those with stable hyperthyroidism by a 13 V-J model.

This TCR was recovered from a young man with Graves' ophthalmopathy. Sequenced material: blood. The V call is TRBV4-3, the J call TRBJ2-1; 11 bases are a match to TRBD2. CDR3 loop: CASSQGSGRANEQFF. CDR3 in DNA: TGCGCCAGCAGCCAAGGTAGCGGGAGGGCCAATGAGCAGTTCTTC.